This T cell receptor (beta chain) came from a study of cytomegalovirus exposure and HLA in healthy donors (dated by TCRdb to 2017 to 2019). The study in broad terms: An earlier analysis of 587 of the donors reported about 300 Gb of sequence data and approximately 120 million unique TCR beta sequences obtained from approximately 180 million T cells. Of the approximately 400 genotyped donors, 75% to 85% were placed in the genetic ancestry cluster associated with self-reported Caucasian donors. An early release covering about 600 HLA-typed donors comprised about 290 gigabases of sequencing data and tens of millions of unique TCR sequences. High-throughput TCR immunosequencing, statistical association of individual TCRs with disease status, and machine learning were combined to predict cytomegalovirus infection status. All discovery cohort repertoires had been generated using a single sequencing platform. The study aimed to test whether signatures of past pathogen exposure could be identified by cataloging public T cell receptors. HLA typing included class I and class II loci at four-digit resolution. The number of donors typed differed by locus, with roughly 620-640 for A, B, C, DRB1 and DQB1, over 500 for DQA1, over 600 for DPA1, and approximately 470 for DPB1. Rather than using new phenotypic data, the later analysis identified candidate immune exposures from TCR beta sequences and from how often those sequences occurred across donors. Alongside the repertoire data, information on donor age, sex, ethnicity and CMV serostatus was compiled. To study patterns of TCR occurrence, a later analysis re-analyzed previously published TCR beta repertoires from 600 to 750 donors and added high-resolution HLA genotyping. To decide whether each TCR beta V gene segment behaved as functional or pseudogenic, an earlier analysis of some 570 of the donors relied on high-throughput TCR beta sequencing. Across around 400 genotyped donors of the cohort, an average of about 250,000 unique TCR beta nucleotide sequences per donor were sequenced, and roughly 18% of those sequences were non-productive. Along with the roughly 670-subject first cohort, a separate validation cohort of roughly 110 different subjects was used. A handful of DR-DQ haplotypes were handled as single units for association and clustering because linkage in the cohort was strong. A later genetic analysis used genome-wide SNP genotypes for about three fifths of the 666 donors, treating that subset as a discovery cohort. Using immunosequencing, the study profiled T cell repertoires from fewer than 700 subjects and related those repertoires to cytomegalovirus serostatus.

Comment on this clone: Its antigen is unknown. No base quality information exists; no much larger clone differs at one position.

In total, approximately 610 healthy bone marrow donors made up the cohort. Cohort members were all nominally healthy when sampled, although unrecorded immune exposures were likely present. The donor tested CMV seronegative and was one of the 352 seronegative cohort members. Each donor provided a peripheral blood sample, and peripheral blood mononuclear cells were used for TCR beta sequencing. Genomic DNA extraction from the blood cell samples was performed with the Qiagen DNeasy Blood Extraction Kit. The library was prepared using the immunoSEQ multiplex PCR assay. A mixture of 60 forward primers for TCR Vbeta segments and 13 reverse primers for TCR Jbeta segments was used in the multiplex PCR. A multiplex PCR assay on genomic DNA amplified the CDR3 region of rearranged TCR beta genes. Amplified TCR beta libraries were sequenced as 87-base-pair reads on the Illumina HiSeq System. The authors' pipeline ran thus. In a later analysis, tens of millions of unique TCR beta chains were counted across the approximately 670 repertoires, and some 10 million of these chains were shared by at least two donors. Raw reads were error-corrected and collapsed into unique sequences with a nearest-neighbor algorithm that merged closely related sequences to remove PCR and sequencing errors. V, D and J gene segments were assigned by aligning CDR3 sequences to IMGT reference sequences. For a sequence to be retained, at least a six-nucleotide match to both a V gene segment and a J gene segment was required. A rearrangement counted as productive if the CDR3 had no stop codons and remained in frame with V and J, and every other rearrangement counted as non-productive. CDR3 was defined by IMGT convention, running from the second conserved V-encoded cysteine to the conserved J-encoded phenylalanine. In an earlier analysis of around 570 of the donors, sequences lacking an unambiguous match to a single V gene segment were excluded. In an earlier analysis of approximately 590 of the donors, a V segment was called functional when productive rearrangements were above 56.7%, and segregating when the standard deviation between donors exceeded 5%. A statistical classification framework was developed to diagnose cytomegalovirus status using the catalog of TCR beta chain sequences. In a later analysis, V and J genes were assigned by comparing TCR nucleotide sequences against IMGT/GENE-DB human TR gene sequences. The TCRdist pipeline was used in a later analysis to assign CDR3 sequences and most-parsimonious VDJ recombination scenarios. In a later analysis, every TCR beta chain was defined by the combination of its CDR3 amino acid sequence and its V-gene family, and reads without a unique V-gene family were dropped. To address suspected cross-contamination and a sequencing artifact, a later analysis removed a few hundred highly shared, low-generation-probability nucleotide sequences. In a later analysis, a clonal expansion index was calculated for each public chain from normalized within-repertoire ranks of inferred template counts. A later analysis computed generation probabilities with a VDJ recombination model fitted to out-of-frame rearrangements, and checked the results against IGoR. Hypergeometric tests were used in a later analysis to score TCR-TCR, TCR-HLA and TCR-CMV co-occurrence, with a repertoire-size bias correction applied to the TCR pairs. False discovery rates were estimated in a later analysis by permuting HLA or CMV assignments 20 times. In a later analysis, co-occurring TCRs were grouped with DBSCAN, and TCRdist sequence similarity was added when clustering was performed within HLA-allele-positive subsets. Repertoires with fewer than 30,000 or more than 120,000 public chains were left out of co-occurrence clustering, as were a few repertoires with anomalous nucleotide sharing. In its TCRdb copy, this immuneACCESS table keeps in-frame sequences only and misses some clones. Where compared with another copy, unresolved V genes explain less than half of these, and the others have no known cause. The V and J calls and the clone size are those of that table, but D and trimming were determined from the DNA. The sample table lists around 110,000 clones, 80% of them with a count of one. The top ten hold under 2.5% of the sample.

Overall results and qualifications from the work: Some IMGT-functional V segments, including TRBV6-2 and TRBV6-3, could not be told apart with the 87-base-pair reads, so those segments were excluded. Because counts were too low, approximately 15 rarely observed V segments, including chromosome 9 orphons, were excluded from the earlier analysis of about 500 of the donors. In a later genetic analysis, fewer N-insertions in productive TCRs were reported among donors in an Asian-associated ancestry cluster than the roughly 640-donor mean. Strong co-occurrence of HLA alleles, especially DR and DQ, made assigning TCR associations to individual alleles difficult. Sequencing depth was assumed to be roughly uniform across donors in the presence/absence analyses, though that assumption may not hold. According to the authors, the approach could potentially be generalized to other disease states and immunological phenotypes. At a false discovery rate of 0.05, a later analysis linked about 16,000 TCR beta sequences to specific HLA alleles. In a later analysis, TCR association rates were found to vary across HLA loci, with the most associated TCRs seen for DRB1 alleles and the fewest for HLA-C alleles. A group of highly shared sequence variants was considered likely to be a technical artifact of the sequencing pipeline. The only immune exposure information available for the cohort was CMV serostatus. Several of the top co-occurrence clusters appeared to be linked to parvovirus B19, influenza, CMV and Epstein-Barr virus, according to a later analysis. An earlier analysis of approximately 500 of the donors showed that most TCR beta V segments appeared in productive rearrangements either about 87% or about 30% of the time, which broadly matched IMGT annotations. This cohort had only TCR beta chains sequenced, and the lack of alpha or paired-chain data limited which features could be detected. A further reported finding was that TCR beta sequences accurately predicted the HLA-A and HLA-B alleles for most subjects in the first cohort. HLA typing was unavailable for some donors at each locus, so association tests used only the typed subset. Compared with equally common non-associated chains, HLA-associated TCR beta chains in a later analysis were more clonally expanded and had lower generation probabilities. In vitro tests confirmed that a few of the cytomegalovirus-associated TCR beta chains recognize cytomegalovirus antigens. A total of around 150 TCR beta chains were listed by the study as associated with cytomegalovirus. In a later analysis, most CMV-associated TCR beta chains were found to appear HLA-restricted, with HLA associations seemingly driven largely by CMV exposure. Correlated functional status among segregating V segments might reflect linkage disequilibrium, but an unknown experimental factor could not be ruled out. An association between a missense DCLRE1C variant and V-gene and J-gene trimming of TCR beta chains was found in a later genetic analysis and replicated in an independent cohort. Cytomegalovirus status was reported to be diagnosed by the classifier with high specificity and sensitivity in both the original and validation cohorts. Across donors, most TCR sequences were observed very rarely, whereas some public TCRs were present in many individuals.

Its CDR3 holds 12 amino acids, cysteine through phenylalanine. Here the CDR3 DNA is all that survives: 36 bases in frame from base 1. Sequenced sample: PBMCs. This sequence uses TRBV12-2 and TRBJ1-2. TRBV12-2 is a known pseudogene. The TCR was taken from a man aged 25 to 40 in good health and CMV-seronegative. The CDR3 loop reads CASRLGGHGYTF. DNA sequence: TGTGCAAGTCGCTTGGGGGGGCATGGCTACACCTTC.